The clone carrying this T cell receptor (beta chain) appeared a few times. Its antigen is not identified. The sample originates from a study of cytomegalovirus exposure and HLA in healthy donors. With 3 bases clipped from V and 5 bases from J, the junction kept 5 bases outside the gene matches. The germline gives CDR1 SGHNT, CDR2 YYREEE (reference sequence). The CDR3 has 15 residues. The PCR made use of 60 Vbeta and 13 Jbeta primers. How the authors handled the data: Approximately 11 million of the 80 million or so unique TCR beta chains counted in a later analysis were shared. Some clones are missing from TCRdb's copy, which holds only in-frame ones; the method was immunoSEQ multiplex PCR. The DNA was the basis for D and trimming; V, J and clone size are from that table. The sample holds 65,000 to 85,000 clones, roughly 85% seen once. Healthy donors of bone marrow made up the group. Points from the study as a whole: Sequence variants that were highly shared formed a cluster that was likely a sequencing artifact. Cytomegalovirus-associated TCR beta chains were listed, numbering around 150.

The chain is built from TRBV5-4 and TRBJ2-3; 11 bases align to TRBD2. This clonotype was sampled from a woman aged 30 to 39 in good health and CMV-seronegative. Sequenced input: PBMCs. The CDR3 DNA reads as TGTGCCAGCAGCTGGGCCGGGACTAGCGGAGATACGCAGTATTTT. Amino acids: CASSWAGTSGDTQYF.